This T cell receptor (beta chain) derives from a study of cytomegalovirus exposure and HLA in healthy donors. Researchers ran the PCR with 60 Vbeta and 13 Jbeta primers. Repertoires were generated with immunoSEQ multiplex PCR, while TCRdb's copy carries only in-frame clones and drops some. This sample's table reports more than 45,000 clones. Notes on the study in general: Under in vitro conditions, a few CMV-associated chains were confirmed as specific for CMV antigens. CMV serostatus was the only recorded immune exposure for donors.

With regard to this clone: Its antigen is as yet unknown.

V was clipped by 4 bases and J by 3 bases; unmatched bases: 9. This CDR3 is built from 15 residues. Germline CDR1 MGHRA, CDR2 YSYEKL. V gene TRBV4-1 combines with J gene TRBJ2-7; 7 bases fit TRBD2. The source is a woman aged 25 to 39 in good health and CMV-seropositive. What was sequenced was PBMCs. CDR3 region: CASSPPTSAGYEQYF. As DNA, the CDR3 is TGCGCCAGCAGCCCCCCTACTAGCGCGGGCTACGAGCAGTACTTC.